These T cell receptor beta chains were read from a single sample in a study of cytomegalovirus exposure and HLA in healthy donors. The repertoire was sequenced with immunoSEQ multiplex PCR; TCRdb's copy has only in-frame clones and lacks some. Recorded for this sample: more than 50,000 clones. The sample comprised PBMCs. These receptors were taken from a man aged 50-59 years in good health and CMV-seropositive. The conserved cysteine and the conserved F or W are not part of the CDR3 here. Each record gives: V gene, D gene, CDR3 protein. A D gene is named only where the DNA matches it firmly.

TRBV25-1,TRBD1,ASTPGQPYEQY
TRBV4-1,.,ASSQPTANTEAF
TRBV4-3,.,ASSHAGNTGELF
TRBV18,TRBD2,ASSPEMGGAGKNIQY
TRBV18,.,ASSPSTRETQY
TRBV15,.,ATRGGGDSYEQY
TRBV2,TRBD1,ASTQQGGVNGYT
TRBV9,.,ASSPRDLLRNTEAF
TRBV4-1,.,ASSQGGGDRELF
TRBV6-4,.,ASTPGVGQKNTGELF
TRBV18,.,ASSLFRVEGNQPQH
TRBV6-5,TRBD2,ASSYSGTLTYEQY
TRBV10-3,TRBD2,AISEVLAGVYQETQY
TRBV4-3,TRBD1,ASSQDHQGQGRNQPQH
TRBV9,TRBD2,ASSATSGRAGEQF
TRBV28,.,ASSSGAGKTPDTQY
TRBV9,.,ASSVLDPGTEAF
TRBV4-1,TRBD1,ASSQDGTGGQQY
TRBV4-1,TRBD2,ASSPESSGNTYEQY
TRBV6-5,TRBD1,ASSLVFDRVTYGYT
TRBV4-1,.,ASSQDPGYTGELF
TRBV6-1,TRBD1,ASGDRPDQPQH
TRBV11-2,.,ASSLGGGGLGYT
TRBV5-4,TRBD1,ASSPPGQGRGYT
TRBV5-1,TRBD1,ASSSPTGGSNQPQH
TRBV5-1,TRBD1,ASSKGQGGEKLF
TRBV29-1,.,SVETENTEDF
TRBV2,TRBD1,ASKGQGYSPLH
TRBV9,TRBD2,ASSVDPTSGYNEQF
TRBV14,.,ASSPSPYEQY
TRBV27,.,ASSLILGQITDTQY
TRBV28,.,ASSPAGRHSPLH
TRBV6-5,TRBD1,ASSVGQGRTRELF
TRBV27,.,ASSLTGSYEQY
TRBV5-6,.,ASSLGEPNSPLH
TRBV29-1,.,SAGGVGNTEAF
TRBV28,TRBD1,ASSPGQGGTEAF
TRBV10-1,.,ASSGLGTVNTEAF
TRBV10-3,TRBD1,AIKGTGAGEAF
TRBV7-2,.,ASSPGGSETQY